The sequence of this TCR beta chain was determined in a study of blood T cells in healthy people across ages. Whole-study results and caveats: Diversity of TCR beta correlated strongly with naive T cell percentage.

Through a sample-barcoded 5' primer and a J-beta primer mix, a second PCR was run for about 6 to 11 cycles. A template-switch adaptor containing 12 random nucleotides labeled each cDNA molecule. Each sample provided no less than 2.5 million CDR3-containing paired-end reads. In TCRdb, the 5' RACE reads were re-called with MiXCR into one record per CDR3 protein. Here the sample spans about 1.5 million distinct CDR3 sequences, roughly 40% being singletons. Points on this clonotype: What it binds is unknown.

The CDR3 runs 15 residues. V dropped 6 bases and J dropped 7; count of bases not matched to a gene: 12. Germline V lookup: CDR1 MNHEY, CDR2 SVGEGT. The origin of this receptor is a woman aged 18-29 years in good health. The source material was blood. The rearrangement joins TRBV6-2 or TRBV6-3 to TRBJ1-1; the match to TRBD1 covers 9 bases. The CDR3 protein is CASSVGQGRENEAFF. CDR3 nucleotide sequence: TGTGCCAGCAGCGTCGGACAGGGGAGGGAAAATGAAGCTTTCTTT.